Shown below are 3 T cell receptor beta chains from a single sample sequenced in a study of cytomegalovirus exposure and HLA in healthy donors. The study ran its PCR with 60 Vbeta and 13 Jbeta primers. Assay: immunoSEQ multiplex PCR; the TCRdb copy retains only in-frame clones and omits some. This sample's table has under 200,000 clones. Sequencing was carried out using PBMCs. These receptors originate from a man younger than 45 in good health and CMV-seronegative.

The rearrangement links TRBV6-5 to TRBJ1-5; no firm D call. Germline V gives CDR1 MNHEY, CDR2 SVGAGI. V was shortened by 7 bases and J by 6 bases, with 13 bases between the two germline ends. This CDR3 region has 13 residues. CDR3 amino acids: CASTEMRGQPQHF. The CDR3 DNA follows: TGTGCCAGCACCGAAATGCGGGGTCAGCCCCAGCATTTT.

This rearrangement joins TRBV2 to TRBJ1-4; the D is unclear. The CDR3 has 13 residues. The germline gives CDR1 SNHLY, CDR2 FYNNEI. V lost 4 bases and J 14 bases, leaving 17 bases between the germline ends. CDR3 sequence: CASSVVYTQLLFF. In DNA form, the CDR3 reads TGTGCCAGCAGTGTCGTATACACCCAATTGCTGTTTTTT.

The rearrangement uses TRBV4-2 and TRBJ2-6; D gene unclear. This CDR3 spans 16 amino acids. Germline CDR1 reads LGHNA; CDR2 reads YNFKEQ. Trimming took 4 bases from V and 0 from J, leaving 10 bases between them. CDR3 protein: CASSLSFDSGANVLTF. The DNA for the CDR3 is TGTGCCAGCAGCCTAAGCTTTGACTCTGGGGCCAACGTCCTGACTTTC.